The source of this TCR beta chain is a study of vaccination effects on CD4 cells after COVID-19. Study background: Every participant took two doses of the BNT162b2 or mRNA-1273 vaccine.

Here immunoSEQ multiplex PCR was the method, and the copy in TCRdb shows in-frame clones only, minus some. The table lists around 26,000 clones, around 73% of them singletons, with approximately 10% in the top ten. From germline, CDR1 is KGHSY and CDR2 FQNENV. Trimming took 4 bases from V and 5 from J, leaving 8 bases between them. This CDR3 spans 13 amino acids. As regards this clone: What it recognizes is unknown.

Scientists isolated CD4+ T cells after a roughly 10-day culture period ended. All vaccine recipients tested negative for nucleocapsid antibodies and had never contracted SARS-CoV-2 infection. This chain connects TRBV16 to TRBJ2-2; D perhaps matches TRBD2 (6 bases). The specimen was CD4+ T cells from PBMCs cultured without peptide, collected before COVID-19 vaccination. The clonotype originates from a human donor who received a COVID-19 vaccine. The CDR3 reads CASSRLGTGELFF. DNA for the CDR3: TGTGCCAGCAGCCGACTAGGGACCGGGGAGCTGTTTTTT.